This T cell receptor beta chain was identified in a study of CD8 T cells in Susac syndrome. FACS enriched CD8+ TEMRA cells, while bulk CD8+ and CD4+ were negatively isolated. Reverse transcription of 0.5 to 1 ug RNA was performed with random hexamers. In TCRdb, the immunoSEQ multiplex PCR reads were re-called with MiXCR into one record per CDR3 protein. This repertoire shows about 430,000 distinct CDR3 sequences, around 83% found once; its top ten account for around 0.12%. The CDR3 has 12 residues. Germline assignment: CDR1 SGHAT and CDR2 FQNNGV. Trimming removed 0 bases from V and 5 bases from J, with 5 bases in between.

Sequenced material: CD8+ T cells from PBMCs. This receptor was taken from a human donor with multiple sclerosis. The rearrangement links TRBV11-2 to TRBJ2-7, with no clear D. CDR3 region: CASSLDPHEQYF. The CDR3 coding sequence is TGTGCCAGCAGCTTAGATCCCCACGAGCAGTACTTC. The whole variable domain, filled in from reference TRBV11-2 and TRBJ2-7, reads EAGVAQSPRYKIIEKRQSVAFWCNPISGHATLYWYQQILGQGPKLLIQFQNNGVVDDSQLPKDRFSAERLKGVDSTLKIQPAKLEDSAVYLCASSLDPHEQYFGPGTRLTVT.